One sample yielded the 31 T cell receptor beta chains listed below, sequenced in a study of blood T cells in healthy people across ages. A second PCR, run for roughly 7 to 11 cycles, used a sample-barcoded 5' primer plus a J-beta primer mix. TCRdb independently ran MiXCR on the 5' RACE reads; one entry per CDR3 protein. This table holds around 620,000 distinct CDR3 sequences, roughly a quarter found once. The sample was blood. Every receptor here comes from a woman in her seventies in good health.

The rearrangement links TRBV7-2 to TRBJ2-5; TRBD2 aligns across 10 bases. V was clipped by 5 bases and J by 5 bases; unmatched bases: 11. The CDR3 is made up of 16 amino acids. Looked up from germline, CDR1 is SGHTA and CDR2 is FQGNSA. As DNA, the CDR3 is TGTGCCAGCAGCCAAATAATAGCGGGGGGCGGGGAGACCCAGTACTTC. It yields the protein CASSQIIAGGGETQYF.

The chain links TRBV6-2 or TRBV6-3 to TRBJ2-3; 9 bases agree with TRBD1. The CDR3 runs to 21 residues. CDR1 is MNHEY, CDR2 SVGEGT, per germline. Unmatched junction bases numbered 22, after V lost 2 bases and J lost 4 bases. The CDR3 region has the DNA TGTGCCAGCAGTTACACACCGGCCTGGGACAGGGATTTTCAGAGACCAGATACGCAGTATTTT. Residues: CASSYTPAWDRDFQRPDTQYF.

This clonotype came up a few times. The rearrangement joins TRBV14 to TRBJ1-3, with TRBD1 as a possible D gene (6 bases). The CDR3 is 14 residues long. The germline V and J ends were trimmed by 2 bases and 4 bases, with 9 bases remaining between them. Germline assignment: CDR1 SGHDN and CDR2 FVKESK. The CDR3 DNA follows: TGTGCCAGCAGCCAATGGACAGAAGGAAACACCATATATTTT. This translates into CASSQWTEGNTIYF.

The sample holds a few counts of this clonotype. V usage is TRBV29-1 and J usage is TRBJ1-6; a possible D gene is TRBD1 (6 bases). V was shortened by 6 bases and J by 7 bases, with 13 bases between the two germline ends. The CDR3 has 13 residues. Germline V lookup: CDR1 SQVTM, CDR2 ANQGSEA. The DNA for the CDR3 is TGCAGCGTCCAACAGGGACGGAATTCACCCCTCCACTTT. It is translated as CSVQQGRNSPLHF.

This clonotype was seen only a few times. The chain uses TRBV19 and TRBJ1-1, with 7 bases lining up with TRBD1. V lost 3 bases, J lost 4 bases, and 5 bases stayed unmatched. Per the germline V gene, CDR1 is LNHDA and CDR2 is SQIVND (reference sequence). The CDR3 is 14 residues long. DNA for the CDR3: TGTGCCAGTAGTATCAGGGGGATGGGCACTGAAGCTTTCTTT. It is translated as CASSIRGMGTEAFF.

This clonotype has more than one count but fewer than ten. The chain employs TRBV4-3 and TRBJ2-7; 11 bases line up with TRBD2. V lost 1 base, J lost 0 bases, and 11 bases stayed unmatched. Germline V gene data show CDR1 as LGHNA and CDR2 as YSLEER. The CDR3 loop spans 19 amino acids. As DNA, the CDR3 is TGCGCCAGCAGCCAAGCCCTAGCGGGGGGCGTCTCTGGCTCCTACGAGCAGTACTTC. Encoded protein: CASSQALAGGVSGSYEQYF.

This clonotype has only a few counts. This sequence joins TRBV20-1 and TRBJ2-1; 8 bases align to TRBD2. This CDR3 contains 17 residues. V was clipped by 1 base and J by 6 bases; unmatched bases: 14. Per the germline V gene, CDR1 is DFQATT and CDR2 is SNEGSKA (reference sequence). The CDR3 sequence is CSARASHTSGGRNEQFF. The CDR3 DNA reads as TGCAGTGCTAGAGCCTCCCACACTAGCGGCGGCCGCAATGAGCAGTTCTTC.

There are many counts of this clonotype. This sequence joins TRBV5-1 and TRBJ2-5, with D perhaps assigned TRBD1 or TRBD2 (5 bases each). V was shortened by 3 bases and J by 4 bases, with 10 bases between the two germline ends. This CDR3 contains 13 residues. Germline lookup yields CDR1 SGHRS and CDR2 YFSETQ. The CDR3 is CASSWDRRETQYF. CDR3 sequence (DNA): TGCGCCAGCAGCTGGGACCGAAGAGAGACCCAGTACTTC.

There are a few counts of this clonotype. This chain uses TRBV19 with TRBJ1-1, with D tentatively TRBD1 (5 bases). V dropped 1 base and J dropped 7 bases, with 16 bases sitting between them. CDR1 is LNHDA and CDR2 is SQIVND in the germline V gene (reference sequence). This CDR3 is 15 amino acids long. This CDR3 reads CASSIVPQGVGEAFF. The CDR3 DNA is TGTGCCAGTAGTATAGTTCCTCAGGGAGTCGGTGAAGCTTTCTTT.

This chain joins TRBV5-1 and TRBJ2-1, with D possibly being TRBD2 (6 bases). The CDR3 consists of 15 residues. Trimming removed 2 bases from V and 4 bases from J, with 13 bases in between. Germline CDR1 reads SGHRS; CDR2 reads YFSETQ. The CDR3 DNA follows: TGCGCCAGCAGCTTACCGCAACTAGCATACAATGAGCAGTTCTTC. This translates into CASSLPQLAYNEQFF.

CDR3 DNA: TGTGCCAGCAGCCAGCTACAGGCCAATCAGCCCCAGCATTTT. As protein: CASSQLQANQPQHF. The chain joins TRBV4-2 to TRBJ1-5, with D maybe TRBD1 (5 bases). This CDR3 region has 14 residues. CDR1 and CDR2 (germline): LGHNA, YNFKEQ. V was trimmed by 3 bases and J by 3 bases, leaving 9 bases between them.

At least ten counts were recorded for this clonotype. Its ends do not fully match the called genes, so a read error is possible. The chain carries TRBV5-1 and TRBJ1-2; the D is unclear. The CDR3 consists of 13 residues. Per the germline V gene, CDR1 is SGHRS and CDR2 is YFSETQ. The CDR3 here is CASSLGQADGYTF. The CDR3 nucleotides are TGTGCCAGCAGTTTAGGCCAGGCAGATGGCTACACCTTC.

This clonotype was found a few times. The genes are TRBV16 and TRBJ1-1; D remains ambiguous. CDR3 size: 12 residues. With 9 bases removed from V and 2 bases from J, the gap between germline ends came to 10 bases. Per germline, CDR1 KGHSY and CDR2 FQNENV. CDR3 sequence reads: CASQILNTEAFF. The CDR3 region has the DNA TGTGCCAGTCAGATCTTAAACACTGAAGCTTTCTTT.

This clonotype occurred a few times. This chain links TRBV20-1 with TRBJ2-7; 10 bases are shared with TRBD2. V dropped 6 bases and J dropped 3; count of bases not matched to a gene: 5. The germline gives CDR1 DFQATT, CDR2 SNEGSKA (reference sequence). The CDR3 contains 13 residues. In nucleotides, the CDR3 is TGCAGTGCAAACAGCGGGGGGGACTACGAGCAGTACTTC. Its translation: CSANSGGDYEQYF.

This clonotype was recorded a few times. This chain uses TRBV7-9 with TRBJ1-4, with D possibly TRBD1 on 5 matching bases. Germline CDR1 and CDR2: SEHNR and FQNEAQ (reference sequence). Trimming removed 7 bases at V and 8 bases at J, with 14 bases between. The CDR3 loop spans 13 amino acids. DNA for the CDR3: TGTGCCAGCACCCCAGCGGGGCGGGAAAAACTGTTTTTT. Its protein product is CASTPAGREKLFF.

This clonotype was seen a handful of times. The gene calls are TRBV7-3 and TRBJ1-1; D not resolved. V lost 5 bases and J lost 6, with 13 bases in between. The CDR3 runs 13 residues. The V gene's germline CDR1 is SGHTA and CDR2 FQGTGA. CDR3 residues: CASSRGLLAEAFF. The CDR3 region has the DNA TGTGCCAGCAGCCGAGGGCTTCTAGCTGAAGCTTTCTTT.

Only a few counts were recorded for this clonotype. The CDR3 loop reads CASSSPGQSNEKLFF. The CDR3 DNA is TGTGCCAGCAGCTCCCCGGGCCAGAGTAATGAAAAACTGTTTTTT. The J gene is TRBJ1-4, the V gene TRBV7-2; D uncertain. This CDR3 spans 15 amino acids. Trimming took 4 bases from V and 4 from J, leaving 13 bases between them. Per germline, CDR1 SGHTA and CDR2 FQGNSA.

This clonotype was seen only a few times. This sequence joins TRBV6-6 and TRBJ1-3, with no clear D. The V end lost 7 bases, the J end lost 0 bases, and 10 bases lay between the germline ends. Germline lookup yields CDR1 MNHNY and CDR2 SVGAGI (reference sequence). The CDR3 runs to 14 residues. CDR3 DNA: TGTGCCAGCAATCTCGGGAGCTCTGGAAACACCATATATTTT. It specifies CASNLGSSGNTIYF.

The rearrangement joins TRBV6-2 or TRBV6-3 to TRBJ2-5; D gene uncertain. V dropped 5 bases and J dropped 2 bases, with 6 bases sitting between them. Germline-derived CDR1 and CDR2 are MNHEY and SVGEGT. CDR3 length equals 12 residues. The CDR3: CASSTFQETQYF. In DNA, the CDR3 is TGTGCCAGCAGTACGTTTCAAGAGACCCAGTACTTC.

The genes are TRBV4-2 and TRBJ2-2, with 8 bases matching TRBD1. This CDR3 comprises 15 residues. V lost 2 bases and J lost 3; bases outside the gene matches: 2. Germline CDR1 is LGHNA and CDR2 is YNFKEQ. The CDR3 DNA reads TGTGCCAGCAGCCAAAGGACAGGGTACACCGGGGAGCTGTTTTTT. Amino acids: CASSQRTGYTGELFF.

With regard to this clonotype: Its ends do not fully match the called genes, so a read error is possible. The chain combines TRBV9 with TRBJ2-5, with unresolved D. Germline CDR1 is SGDLS and CDR2 is YYNGEE. The CDR3 totals 14 residues. The CDR3 reads CASSVGVNQETQCF. In nucleotides, the CDR3 is TGTGCCAGCAGCGTAGGAGTGAACCAAGAGACCCAGTGCTTC.

This chain links TRBV12-3 or TRBV12-4 with TRBJ1-1, with TRBD1 matching over 7 bases. V dropped 6 bases and J dropped 7; count of bases not matched to a gene: 2. The CDR3 has 11 residues. The CDR3 spells CASRRQGEAFF. The CDR3, as DNA: TGTGCCAGCAGGAGACAGGGTGAAGCTTTCTTT.

This clonotype was observed a handful of times. The chain uses TRBV7-9 and TRBJ2-5; the D gene is possibly TRBD1 (6 bases). V was shortened by 4 bases and J by 5 bases, with 14 bases between the two germline ends. The germline V gene encodes CDR1 SEHNR and CDR2 FQNEAQ (reference sequence). The CDR3 consists of 14 residues. CDR3 bases: TGTGCCAGCAGCTCTTACAGGGCAGCCGAGACCCAGTACTTC. Translating it yields CASSSYRAAETQYF.

This chain connects TRBV25-1 to TRBJ1-4; weak D call: TRBD1 (6 bases). This CDR3 region has 15 residues. Germline V lookup: CDR1 MGHDK, CDR2 SYGVNS. V was shortened by 2 bases and J by 6 bases, with 13 bases between the two germline ends. CDR3 region: CASSEIGGRDEKLFF. In DNA form, the CDR3 reads TGTGCCAGCAGTGAAATCGGGGGGCGGGATGAAAAACTGTTTTTT. Variable domain in full (rest from reference TRBV25-1 and TRBJ1-4): EADIYQTPRYLVIGTGKKITLECSQTMGHDKMYWYQQDPGMELHLIHYSYGVNSTEKGDLSSESTVSRIRTEHFPLTLESARPSHTSQYLCASSEIGGRDEKLFFGSGTQLSVL.

This rearrangement joins TRBV7-2 to TRBJ2-7; no clear D gene. Germline V lookup: CDR1 SGHTA, CDR2 FQGNSA. The V gene lost 4 bases and the J gene lost 0 bases, with 13 bases spanning the gap. CDR3 length equals 15 residues. The CDR3 sequence is CASSWAAESSYEQYF. The CDR3 DNA reads TGTGCCAGCAGCTGGGCGGCGGAGAGCTCCTACGAGCAGTACTTC.

This clonotype was observed a few times. V and J are TRBV5-1 and TRBJ2-1; D unclear. This CDR3 has 13 amino acids. Trimming left V 2 bases short and J 5 bases short, with 8 bases between. Germline lookup yields CDR1 SGHRS and CDR2 YFSETQ. This CDR3 is CASSFGPHNEQFF. DNA for the CDR3: TGCGCCAGCAGCTTCGGGCCTCACAATGAGCAGTTCTTC. Combining the CDR3 with reference TRBV5-1 and TRBJ2-1 gives the whole variable domain KAGVTQTPRYLIKTRGQQVTLSCSPISGHRSVSWYQQTPGQGLQFLFEYFSETQRNKGNFPGRFSGRQFSNSRSEMNVSTLELGDSALYLCASSFGPHNEQFFGPGTRLTVL.

The V and J genes are TRBV9 and TRBJ2-7; TRBD2 agrees at 7 bases. CDR1 and CDR2 (germline): SGDLS, YYNGEE. The junction had 8 bases not matched to a gene; V was cut back by 0 bases and J by 2 bases. The CDR3 is 16 residues long. CDR3 coding DNA: TGTGCCAGCAGCGTAGGGGAGGGAGCGGGCACCTACGAGCAGTACTTC. It specifies CASSVGEGAGTYEQYF.

V gene TRBV20-1 combines with J gene TRBJ2-5; D may be TRBD2 (5 bases). Germline assignment: CDR1 DFQATT and CDR2 SNEGSKA (reference sequence). The CDR3 length is 12 residues. With 6 bases removed from V and 5 bases from J, the gap between germline ends came to 13 bases. The CDR3 DNA reads TGCAGTGCGAGTACTAGGTGGGAGACCCAGTACTTC. Protein sequence: CSASTRWETQYF.

The sample holds many counts of this clonotype. This chain connects TRBV7-3 to TRBJ2-7, with TRBD1 matching over 7 bases. This CDR3 contains 13 residues. V lost 8 bases, J lost 6 bases, and 10 bases stayed unmatched. Germline lookup yields CDR1 SGHTA and CDR2 FQGTGA. CDR3 DNA sequence: TGTGCCAGCTCCGCGACAGGGTCGGGCGAGCAGTACTTC. Translation gives CASSATGSGEQYF.

This clonotype was detected a few times. The rearrangement joins TRBV12-5 to TRBJ2-5, with 12 bases identical to TRBD2. The J call may be wrong; the DNA end is better matched by TRBJ2-1. Per germline, CDR1 LGHNT and CDR2 FRNRAP. This CDR3 region has 14 residues. The CDR3 spells CASGSSGGANEQFF. In nucleotides, the CDR3 is TGTGCTAGTGGCTCTAGCGGGGGGGCGAATGAGCAGTTCTTC.

This clonotype occurred a few times. This is likely a read error, given that the CDR3 carries no conserved phenylalanine or tryptophan at its end. CDR3: CASTGGTGGSNQPQHL. The CDR3 DNA sequence: TGTGCCAGCACAGGAGGGACAGGGGGGAGCAATCAGCCCCAGCATCTT. The gene calls are TRBV6-1 and TRBJ1-5; 11 bases align to TRBD1. Germline V gene data show CDR1 as MNHNS and CDR2 as SASEGT. The CDR3 consists of 16 residues. J lost 1 base, V lost 7 bases, and 6 bases had no gene match.